A selection of T cell receptor beta chains follows, all from one sample in a study of cytomegalovirus exposure and HLA in healthy donors. TCRdb's copy holds only in-frame clones and misses some; the assay was immunoSEQ multiplex PCR. This table has tens of thousands of clones, roughly 90% appearing once. Specimen: PBMCs. These receptor sequences come from a woman between 18 and 29 years old in good health and CMV-seropositive. CDR3s include the opening cysteine and the closing phenylalanine or tryptophan. D genes are given only for firm matches. Size is omitted from some rows. Given values are once, few, many or a class for expanded clones.

CDR3aa	CDR3nt	abundance	j_gene	d_gene	v_gene
CASSPGGQSDTQYF	TGTGCCAGCAGCCCCGGGGGTCAATCGGATACGCAGTATTTT	NA	TRBJ2-3	NA	TRBV5-4
CASSQDFLVRETGELFF	TGTGCCAGCAGCCAAGATTTTTTGGTCCGGGAGACCGGGGAGCTGTTTTTT	NA	TRBJ2-2	NA	TRBV4-2
CASSLDPLLDLFGTQYF	TGTGCCAGCAGCTTAGACCCCTTACTAGATTTGTTTGGTACGCAGTATTTT	NA	TRBJ2-3	NA	TRBV7-4
CASSRMGQRVTEAFF	TGTGCCAGCAGTCGGATGGGACAGCGAGTCACTGAAGCTTTCTTT	NA	TRBJ1-1	TRBD1	TRBV7-2
CASSRTTENTEAFF	TGCGCCAGCAGCCGAACCACAGAGAACACTGAAGCTTTCTTT	NA	TRBJ1-1	NA	TRBV4-1
CAISEKGGQSREKLFF	TGTGCCATCAGTGAAAAAGGGGGCCAAAGCCGTGAAAAACTGTTTTTT	NA	TRBJ1-4	TRBD1	TRBV10-3
CASSPGLGTPDPYEQYF	TGTGCCAGCTCACCAGGTTTGGGGACACCGGACCCCTACGAGCAGTACTTC	NA	TRBJ2-7	NA	TRBV18
CASSPAGENSPLHF	TGCGCCAGCAGCCCCGCCGGAGAGAATTCACCCCTCCACTTT	NA	TRBJ1-6	NA	TRBV4-1
CASSSPSTGSAGELFF	TGTGCCAGCAGTTCACCGAGTACAGGGTCGGCCGGGGAGCTGTTTTTT	NA	TRBJ2-2	NA	TRBV27
CASWGGQVIPGELFF	TGTGCCAGCTGGGGGGGACAGGTCATTCCCGGGGAGCTGTTTTTT	NA	TRBJ2-2	NA	TRBV6-1
CAWRGRGQETQYF	TGTGCCTGGAGGGGGAGGGGACAAGAGACCCAGTACTTC	NA	TRBJ2-5	TRBD2	TRBV30
CASQISGANVLTF	TGTGCCAGTCAGATCTCTGGGGCCAACGTCCTGACTTTC	NA	TRBJ2-6	NA	TRBV2
CASSSDVGAPTYNEQFF	TGTGCCAGCAGCTCTGACGTGGGGGCTCCAACCTACAATGAGCAGTTCTTC	NA	TRBJ2-1	NA	TRBV7-9
CASSIARDREQFF	TGTGCCAGTAGTATAGCCCGGGACAGGGAACAGTTCTTC	NA	TRBJ2-1	TRBD1	TRBV19
CASSLTGDNQPQHF	TGTGCCAGCAGCCTGACAGGAGACAATCAGCCCCAGCATTTT	NA	TRBJ1-5	NA	TRBV25-1
CASSYGSGQGDGYTF	TGTGCCAGCAGTTACGGTTCGGGACAGGGGGATGGCTACACCTTC	NA	TRBJ1-2	TRBD1	TRBV6-5
CASSQVGGGASDEQFF	TGTGCCAGCAGCCAAGTCGGCGGGGGGGCCTCGGATGAGCAGTTCTTC	NA	TRBJ2-1	TRBD2	TRBV4-2
CASSSQGEQYF	TGTGCCAGCAGCTCCCAGGGCGAGCAGTACTTC	NA	TRBJ2-7	NA	TRBV27
CASLQRDSNYGYTF	TGTGCCAGCTTACAAAGGGACAGCAACTATGGCTACACCTTC	NA	TRBJ1-2	TRBD1	TRBV18
CASSYSWAYYNSPLHF	TGTGCCAGCAGTTACTCCTGGGCCTACTATAATTCACCCCTCCACTTT	NA	TRBJ1-6	NA	TRBV6-5
CASSSSAYNEQFF	TGCGCCAGCTCGTCCAGTGCCTACAATGAGCAGTTCTTC	NA	TRBJ2-1	NA	TRBV10-1
CASLGGGNTEAFF	TGTGCCAGCCTTGGGGGGGGAAACACTGAAGCTTTCTTT	NA	TRBJ1-1	NA	TRBV5-4
CASSLPGQFGGYTF	TGTGCCAGCAGCCTCCCCGGACAGTTCGGGGGCTACACCTTC	NA	TRBJ1-2	NA	TRBV7-2
CASSLVSGYPYNEQFF	TGTGCCAGCAGTTTAGTTAGCGGGTATCCCTACAATGAGCAGTTCTTC	NA	TRBJ2-1	TRBD2	TRBV27
CASSVGLAGVNEQFF	TGTGCCAGCAGCGTGGGACTAGCGGGAGTGAATGAGCAGTTCTTC	NA	TRBJ2-1	TRBD2	TRBV4-2
CSVEVGTRNYGYTF	TGCAGCGTTGAAGTGGGGACACGGAACTATGGCTACACCTTC	NA	TRBJ1-2	NA	TRBV29-1
CASRHSRDIHNYGYTF	TGTGCCAGCAGGCATTCTAGGGACATCCATAACTATGGCTACACCTTC	NA	TRBJ1-2	NA	TRBV7-9
CASSEITENEQYF	TGTGCCAGCAGTGAAATTACAGAGAACGAGCAGTACTTC	NA	TRBJ2-7	NA	TRBV6-1
CASSSTGLAGFSDTQYF	TGTGCCAGTAGTTCCACCGGGCTAGCGGGATTTTCAGATACGCAGTATTTT	once	TRBJ2-3	TRBD2	TRBV19
CASSGLAGFDEQFF	TGTGCCAGCAGCGGGCTAGCGGGGTTCGATGAGCAGTTCTTC	NA	TRBJ2-1	TRBD2	TRBV6-6
CAWSWGGSGANVLTF	TGTGCCTGGAGTTGGGGGGGCTCTGGGGCCAACGTCCTGACTTTC	NA	TRBJ2-6	TRBD2	TRBV30
CASSWGGRIHEQYF	TGTGCCAGCAGTTGGGGCGGGAGGATCCACGAGCAGTACTTC	NA	TRBJ2-7	TRBD2	TRBV6-1
CATSMAGSYNEQFF	TGTGCCACCTCGATGGCGGGGTCCTACAATGAGCAGTTCTTC	NA	TRBJ2-1	NA	TRBV11-2
CASSSSGDTGELFF	TGTGCCAGCAGCTCCTCAGGGGACACCGGGGAGCTGTTTTTT	NA	TRBJ2-2	NA	TRBV13
CASSLNRRNNEQFF	TGTGCCAGCAGCTTAAATCGGAGAAACAATGAGCAGTTCTTC	once	TRBJ2-1	NA	TRBV13
CASSEPGSSYEQYF	TGTGCCAGCAGTGAACCGGGAAGCTCCTACGAGCAGTACTTC	NA	TRBJ2-7	NA	TRBV25-1
CASSPRTSQGDEQFF	TGTGCCAGCTCACCACGGACGTCCCAGGGCGATGAGCAGTTCTTC	NA	TRBJ2-1	NA	TRBV18
CASSQVGAAGELFF	TGTGCCAGCAGCCAAGTGGGAGCGGCCGGGGAGCTGTTTTTT	NA	TRBJ2-2	NA	TRBV14
CASSAGQGYEQYF	TGTGCCAGCTCGGCAGGACAGGGTTACGAGCAGTACTTC	NA	TRBJ2-7	TRBD1	TRBV18
CASSEGQNYNSPLHF	TGTGCCAGCAGTGAAGGGCAGAACTATAATTCACCCCTCCACTTT	NA	TRBJ1-6	NA	TRBV2
CASSWTGGNQPQHF	TGTGCCAGCAGTTGGACAGGGGGCAATCAGCCCCAGCATTTT	NA	TRBJ1-5	TRBD1	TRBV6-6
CASRRGQAQPQHF	TGTGCCAGCAGAAGGGGACAGGCTCAGCCCCAGCATTTT	NA	TRBJ1-5	TRBD1	TRBV6-6
CASSNSRDSSYEQYF	TGTGCCAGCAGCAATAGCCGGGACAGCTCATACGAGCAGTACTTC	NA	TRBJ2-7	TRBD1	TRBV14
CASSHGQGNEKLFF	TGTGCCAGCAGTCATGGACAGGGAAATGAAAAACTGTTTTTT	NA	TRBJ1-4	TRBD1	TRBV28
CATSRAGARGEQYF	TGTGCCACCAGCAGAGCCGGAGCTAGGGGCGAGCAGTACTTC	NA	TRBJ2-7	NA	TRBV15
CASSARQGRETQYF	TGTGCCAGCAGCGCCCGACAGGGGAGAGAGACCCAGTACTTC	NA	TRBJ2-5	TRBD1	TRBV5-4
CASSRTGEFNEKLFF	TGTGCCAGCAGCCGCACAGGGGAGTTTAATGAAAAACTGTTTTTT	NA	TRBJ1-4	TRBD1	TRBV7-2
CATSSTGQGFGEQYF	TGTGCCACCAGCAGCACCGGACAGGGCTTCGGCGAGCAGTACTTC	NA	TRBJ2-7	TRBD1	TRBV15
CAWSVESGSTEAFF	TGTGCCTGGAGTGTGGAGTCGGGGAGCACTGAAGCTTTCTTT	few	TRBJ1-1	NA	TRBV30
CSVPGNTEAFF	TGCAGCGTCCCGGGGAACACTGAAGCTTTCTTT	few	TRBJ1-1	NA	TRBV29-1
CASSTPGRDGYTF	TGTGCCAGCAGCACTCCTGGTCGGGATGGCTACACCTTC	NA	TRBJ1-2	NA	TRBV9
CASSLGGEVGELFF	TGTGCCAGCAGTCTGGGGGGGGAGGTCGGGGAGCTGTTTTTT	few	TRBJ2-2	TRBD2	TRBV6-4
CAWSVNGAYGYTF	TGTGCCTGGAGTGTAAACGGAGCCTATGGCTACACCTTC	NA	TRBJ1-2	NA	TRBV30
CASSDSGGADTQYF	TGTGCCAGCAGTGACTCAGGGGGCGCAGATACGCAGTATTTT	NA	TRBJ2-3	TRBD1	TRBV6-4
CASRPGTSYDYEQFF	TGTGCCAGCAGACCCGGGACTAGTTATGACTATGAGCAGTTCTTC	NA	TRBJ2-1	TRBD2	TRBV28